Listed below are T cell receptor beta chains from one sample, sequenced in a study of CXCR3-negative and CXCR3-positive naive CD8 T cells. TCRdb re-called the 5' RACE reads and gives one entry per CDR3 protein, without DNA. There are about 130,000 distinct CDR3 sequences in the sample, with about 0.3% held by the top ten. Sequenced material: naive CXCR3- CD8+ T cells from blood. Source of these receptors: a human donor in good health. Some clones in this sample may be carry-over from other donors' samples. The CDR3 runs from the conserved cysteine through the conserved F or W. Fields, in order: V gene, J gene, CDR3 protein.

TRBV6-5	TRBJ2-4	CASSYGGQNIQYF
TRBV4-1	TRBJ2-3	CASSQRGVRGPTDTQYF
TRBV20-1	TRBJ2-2	CGLVDGGELFF
TRBV11-2	TRBJ2-7	CASSPSSGWGDEQYF
TRBV5-5	TRBJ2-7	CASSLEQGGREQYF
TRBV5-1	TRBJ2-7	CASSWASEEQYF
TRBV20-1	TRBJ1-5	CSARDRINQPQHF
TRBV7-9	TRBJ2-5	CASSPQGSGETQYF
TRBV4-1	TRBJ1-1	CASSQERRPTGNTEAFF
TRBV19	TRBJ2-7	CASSLTGSGTYEQYF
TRBV18	TRBJ2-4	CASSPETSGILAKNIQYF
TRBV7-2	TRBJ2-7	CASRLGNTYEQYF
TRBV28	TRBJ1-2	CASSPTGIFYGYTF
TRBV20-1	TRBJ2-3	CSARAREDTRYF
TRBV12-3/TRBV12-4	TRBJ2-1	CASNDYNEQFF
TRBV19	TRBJ1-2	CASSIGQGGYTF
TRBV30	TRBJ1-1	CAWRDSPEMNTEAFF
TRBV13	TRBJ1-6	CASSPEGSSYNSPLHF
TRBV2	TRBJ2-7	CASRAGEIYEQYF
TRBV28	TRBJ2-1	CASSPSGRALNEQFF
TRBV7-7	TRBJ1-6	CASSLKENSPLHF
TRBV23-1	TRBJ1-1	CASSQSEASHFHTEAFF
TRBV10-3	TRBJ2-2	CAIQGPANTGELFF
TRBV7-2	TRBJ2-1	CASSSRQGISYNEQFF
TRBV21-1	TRBJ2-1	CASSRTLAESSYNEQFF
TRBV20-1	TRBJ1-1	CSAGGYGRDTEAFF
TRBV28	TRBJ2-7	CASSLRGNSYEQYF
TRBV6-1	TRBJ1-2	CASRNPLNNYGYTF
TRBV2	TRBJ2-1	CATETGEVYNEQFF
TRBV15	TRBJ2-1	CATSRSRSGGEQNEQFF
TRBV21-1	TRBJ2-7	CASSKVRKRVTPKRVPYEQYF
TRBV27	TRBJ2-7	CASSLVAGALYEQYF
TRBV7-9	TRBJ2-7	CASSFIGSGSEQYF
TRBV12-3/TRBV12-4	TRBJ2-1	CASSGGLAPDEQFF
TRBV16	TRBJ2-7	CASSHRTHEQYF
TRBV4-3	TRBJ2-6	CASSQLEGTGANVLTF
TRBV5-1	TRBJ1-5	CASSLSPHQPQHF
TRBV7-9	TRBJ1-2	CASRPGQSYGYTF
TRBV12-3/TRBV12-4	TRBJ2-7	CASSLRVTQTYEQYF
TRBV7-9	TRBJ1-1	CASSLIVGEAFF
TRBV9	TRBJ2-7	CASGRDGYEKYF